Listed below are T cell receptor beta chains from one sample, sequenced in a study of blood T cell repertoires in COVID-19. Method: immunoSEQ multiplex PCR; TCRdb's copy keeps in-frame clones and lacks some. The repertoire holds 50,000 to 85,000 clones, with around 80% as singletons. Sample: peripheral blood. Every receptor here comes from a human donor in a cohort sampled during active COVID-19. Both conserved end residues are part of each CDR3. D genes are given only for firm matches. Rows give clone size only sometimes, using once, few, many, or a class for an expanded clone.

J: TRBJ1-6; D: -; size: -; V: TRBV2; DNA: TGTGCCAGCAGTGGTGAGAGGGATTCACCCCTCCACTTT; CDR3: CASSGERDSPLHF
J: TRBJ2-3; D: TRBD2; size: few; V: TRBV5-1; DNA: TGCGCCAGCAGCTTGGGGGTCGGGACTAGCGGGAGCACAGATACGCAGTATTTT; CDR3: CASSLGVGTSGSTDTQYF
J: TRBJ1-6; D: -; size: few; V: TRBV25-1; DNA: TGTGCCAGCAGTCCCTTATCACCGGGACACAATTCACCCCTCCACTTT; CDR3: CASSPLSPGHNSPLHF
J: TRBJ2-5; D: -; size: -; V: TRBV18; DNA: TGTGCCAGCTCACCCCAGTACCAAGAGACCCAGTACTTC; CDR3: CASSPQYQETQYF
J: TRBJ2-1; D: TRBD2; size: few; V: TRBV6-2/TRBV6-3; DNA: TGTGCCAGCAGTTACACAACTAGCGGGAGGATCTACAATGAGCAGTTCTTC; CDR3: CASSYTTSGRIYNEQFF
J: TRBJ2-2; D: -; size: -; V: TRBV19; DNA: TGTGCCAGTTCAAGCTGGGGGCAAATTGGCGGGGAGCTGTTTTTT; CDR3: CASSSWGQIGGELFF
J: TRBJ2-1; D: TRBD2; size: -; V: TRBV18; DNA: TGTGCCAGCTCACCAGGCGGGAGGGCCATGGATGAGCAGTTCTTC; CDR3: CASSPGGRAMDEQFF
J: TRBJ1-5; D: TRBD1; size: -; V: TRBV6-6; DNA: TGTGCCAGCGGGACAGATAGCAATCAGCCCCAGCATTTT; CDR3: CASGTDSNQPQHF
J: TRBJ1-3; D: -; size: -; V: TRBV28; DNA: TGTGCCAGCAGTTTAGTAGCCCTCTCTGGAAACACCATATATTTT; CDR3: CASSLVALSGNTIYF
J: TRBJ2-4; D: TRBD1; size: -; V: TRBV15; DNA: TGTGCCACCAGCAGACCTGAGGGACAGACCAAAAACATTCAGTACTTC; CDR3: CATSRPEGQTKNIQYF
J: TRBJ2-2; D: -; size: -; V: TRBV19; DNA: TGTGCCAGTAGTATTCCAGGGGGGATCGCCGGGGAGCTGTTTTTT; CDR3: CASSIPGGIAGELFF
J: TRBJ2-3; D: -; size: -; V: TRBV7-2; DNA: TGTGCCAGCAGCTTAGTGGCGGACACAGATACGCAGTATTTT; CDR3: CASSLVADTDTQYF
J: TRBJ2-2; D: TRBD2; size: -; V: TRBV28; DNA: TGTGCCAGCTCGGGGGGAGCGAACACCGGGGAGCTGTTTTTT; CDR3: CASSGGANTGELFF
J: TRBJ2-7; D: -; size: -; V: TRBV11-2; DNA: TGTGCCAGCAGCTTAGGGGGCCCGGGCGGCTACGAGCAGTACTTC; CDR3: CASSLGGPGGYEQYF
J: TRBJ2-7; D: TRBD1; size: -; V: TRBV28; DNA: TGTGCCAGCAGTCCGGGACAGGCGTACGTAGAGCAGTACTTC; CDR3: CASSPGQAYVEQYF
J: TRBJ2-7; D: TRBD1; size: -; V: TRBV6-2/TRBV6-3; DNA: TGTGCCAGCAGTACCACCCAGGGACAGTCGAAGCCCTACGAGCAGTACTTC; CDR3: CASSTTQGQSKPYEQYF
J: TRBJ2-1; D: TRBD2; size: -; V: TRBV19; DNA: TGTGCCAGTACCCCGGGACTAGCGGGAGGTCGCTCCTACAATGAGCAGTTCTTC; CDR3: CASTPGLAGGRSYNEQFF
J: TRBJ2-1; D: -; size: -; V: TRBV6-5; DNA: TGTGCCAGCAGTCCAAGGTACGGGGATGAGCAGTTCTTC; CDR3: CASSPRYGDEQFF
J: TRBJ2-5; D: TRBD2; size: once; V: TRBV11-3; DNA: TGTGCCAGCAGCTCTAGCGGATCAGAGACCCAGTACTTC; CDR3: CASSSSGSETQYF
J: TRBJ2-2; D: -; size: -; V: TRBV11-2; DNA: TGTGCCAGCAGCTTCCCGAGGGGGGGTTTCACCGGGGAGCTGTTTTTT; CDR3: CASSFPRGGFTGELFF
J: TRBJ2-5; D: -; size: -; V: TRBV5-4; DNA: TGTGCCAGCAGCCTAGGGGCTAGATTGGGTCAAGAGACCCAGTACTTC; CDR3: CASSLGARLGQETQYF
J: TRBJ1-3; D: -; size: -; V: TRBV19; DNA: TGTGCCAGTAACGGCAGGGCGAGCTCTGGAAACACCATATATTTT; CDR3: CASNGRASSGNTIYF
J: TRBJ1-1; D: -; size: -; V: TRBV9; DNA: TGTGCCAGCAGCCACAGGGTCGACACTGAAGCTTTCTTT; CDR3: CASSHRVDTEAFF
J: TRBJ2-3; D: TRBD2; size: once; V: TRBV9; DNA: TGTGCCAGCAGCACCACACTAGCGACCCTGGGGGATACGCAGTATTTT; CDR3: CASSTTLATLGDTQYF
J: TRBJ2-7; D: TRBD2; size: -; V: TRBV7-8; DNA: TGTGCCAGCAGCCTACTCCCGCGGGGGGCCCTAGCGGGACCCCCTAACCACGAGCAGTACTTC; CDR3: CASSLLPRGALAGPPNHEQYF
J: TRBJ2-7; D: -; size: once; V: TRBV27; DNA: TGTGCCACCAAGGGCGCGAACAGGGTCGAGCAGTACTTC; CDR3: CATKGANRVEQYF
J: TRBJ2-7; D: TRBD2; size: -; V: TRBV2; DNA: TGTGCCAGCAGTCCCCTCGCGGGAGGGAAAGAGCAGTACTTC; CDR3: CASSPLAGGKEQYF
J: TRBJ2-7; D: -; size: -; V: TRBV19; DNA: TGTGCCAGTAGCAACCAAGACAGGCCCCCCTACGAGCAGTACTTC; CDR3: CASSNQDRPPYEQYF
J: TRBJ1-5; D: -; size: few; V: TRBV19; DNA: TGTGCCAGTAGATCGGGACACGATAGCAATCAGCCCCAGCATTTT; CDR3: CASRSGHDSNQPQHF